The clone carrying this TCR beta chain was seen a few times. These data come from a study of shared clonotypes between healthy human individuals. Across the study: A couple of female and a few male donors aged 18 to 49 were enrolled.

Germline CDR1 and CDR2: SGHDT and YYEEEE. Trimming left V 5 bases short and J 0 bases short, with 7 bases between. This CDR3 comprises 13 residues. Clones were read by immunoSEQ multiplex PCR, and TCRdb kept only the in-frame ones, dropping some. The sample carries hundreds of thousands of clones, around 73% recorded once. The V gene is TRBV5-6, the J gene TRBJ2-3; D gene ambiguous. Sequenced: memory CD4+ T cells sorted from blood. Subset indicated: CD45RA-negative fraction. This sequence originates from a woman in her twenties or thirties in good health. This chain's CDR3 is CASRLGSTDTQYF. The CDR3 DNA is TGTGCCAGCAGACTGGGGAGCACAGATACGCAGTATTTT.